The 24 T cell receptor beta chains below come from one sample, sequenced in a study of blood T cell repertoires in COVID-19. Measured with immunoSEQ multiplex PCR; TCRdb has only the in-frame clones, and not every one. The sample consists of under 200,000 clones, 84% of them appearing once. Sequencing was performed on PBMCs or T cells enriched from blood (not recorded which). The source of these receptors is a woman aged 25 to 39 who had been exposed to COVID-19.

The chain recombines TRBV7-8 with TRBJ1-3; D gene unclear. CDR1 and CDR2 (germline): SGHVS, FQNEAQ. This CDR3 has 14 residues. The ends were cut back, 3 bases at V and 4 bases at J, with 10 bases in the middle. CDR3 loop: CASSLSFSGNTIYF. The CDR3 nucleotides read TGTGCCAGCAGCTTGTCCTTCTCCGGAAACACCATATATTTT.

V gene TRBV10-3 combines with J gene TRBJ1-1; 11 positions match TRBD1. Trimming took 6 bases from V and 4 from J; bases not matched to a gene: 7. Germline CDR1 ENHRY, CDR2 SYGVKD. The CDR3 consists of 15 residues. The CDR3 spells CAIRPPGTGGTEAFF. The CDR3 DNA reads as TGTGCCATCAGACCCCCCGGGACAGGGGGCACTGAAGCTTTCTTT.

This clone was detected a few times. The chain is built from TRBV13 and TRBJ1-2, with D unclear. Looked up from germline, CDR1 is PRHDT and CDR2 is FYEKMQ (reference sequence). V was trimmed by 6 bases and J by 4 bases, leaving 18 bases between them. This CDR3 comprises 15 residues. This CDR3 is CASRLRGGDGYGYTF. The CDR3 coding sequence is TGTGCCAGCAGGCTACGGGGAGGAGACGGCTATGGCTACACCTTC.

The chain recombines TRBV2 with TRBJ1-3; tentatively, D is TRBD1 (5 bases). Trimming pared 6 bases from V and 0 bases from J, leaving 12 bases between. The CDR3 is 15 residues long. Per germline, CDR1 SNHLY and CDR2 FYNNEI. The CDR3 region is CASSDSDNSGNTIYF. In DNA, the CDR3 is TGTGCCAGCAGCGACTCGGACAACTCTGGAAACACCATATATTTT. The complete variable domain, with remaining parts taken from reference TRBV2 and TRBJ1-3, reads EPEVTQTPSHQVTQMGQEVILRCVPISNHLYFYWYRQILGQKVEFLVSFYNNEISEKSEIFDDQFSVERPDGSNFTLKIRSTKLEDSAMYFCASSDSDNSGNTIYFGEGSWLTVV.

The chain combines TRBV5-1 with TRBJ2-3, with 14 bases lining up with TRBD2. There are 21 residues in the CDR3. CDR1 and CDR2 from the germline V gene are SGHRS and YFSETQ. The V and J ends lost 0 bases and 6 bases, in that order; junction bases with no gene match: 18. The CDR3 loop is CASSLEYLLGLAGGRRDTQYF. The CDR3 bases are TGCGCCAGCAGCTTGGAATATCTACTAGGACTAGCGGGGGGCCGCCGGGATACGCAGTATTTT.

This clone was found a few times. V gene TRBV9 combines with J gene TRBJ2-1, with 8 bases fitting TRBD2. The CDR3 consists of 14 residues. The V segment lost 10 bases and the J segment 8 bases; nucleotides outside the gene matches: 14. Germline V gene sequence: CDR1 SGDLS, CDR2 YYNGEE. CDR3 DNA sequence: TGTGCCTGCTCCAGGTCGAGCGGGGGTGATGAGCAGTTCTTC. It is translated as CACSRSSGGDEQFF.

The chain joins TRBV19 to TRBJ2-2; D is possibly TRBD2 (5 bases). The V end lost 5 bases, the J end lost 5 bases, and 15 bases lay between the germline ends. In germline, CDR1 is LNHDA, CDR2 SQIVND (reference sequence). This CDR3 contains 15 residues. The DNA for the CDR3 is TGTGCCAGTAGTTCTCCCGGGGTTCGAACCGGGGAGCTGTTTTTT. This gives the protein CASSSPGVRTGELFF.

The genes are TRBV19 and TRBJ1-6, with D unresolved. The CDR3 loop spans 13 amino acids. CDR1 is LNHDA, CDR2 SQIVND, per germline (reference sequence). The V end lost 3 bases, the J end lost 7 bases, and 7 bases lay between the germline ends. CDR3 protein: CASSMSSNSPLHF. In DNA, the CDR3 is TGTGCCAGTAGTATGTCTTCCAATTCACCCCTCCACTTT.

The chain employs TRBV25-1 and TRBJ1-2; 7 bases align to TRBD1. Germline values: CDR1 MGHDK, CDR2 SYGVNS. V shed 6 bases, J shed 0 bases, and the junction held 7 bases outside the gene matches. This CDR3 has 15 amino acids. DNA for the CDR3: TGTGCCAGCAGCGATACAGGGGTGGCTAACTATGGCTACACCTTC. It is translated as CASSDTGVANYGYTF.

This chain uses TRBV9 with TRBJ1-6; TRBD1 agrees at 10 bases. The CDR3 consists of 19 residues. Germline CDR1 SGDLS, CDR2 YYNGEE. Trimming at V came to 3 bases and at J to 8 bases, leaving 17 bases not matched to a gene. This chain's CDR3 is CASSATGTGEEFGYSPLHF. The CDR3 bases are TGTGCCAGCAGCGCCACCGGGACAGGGGAAGAGTTTGGGTATTCACCCCTCCACTTT.

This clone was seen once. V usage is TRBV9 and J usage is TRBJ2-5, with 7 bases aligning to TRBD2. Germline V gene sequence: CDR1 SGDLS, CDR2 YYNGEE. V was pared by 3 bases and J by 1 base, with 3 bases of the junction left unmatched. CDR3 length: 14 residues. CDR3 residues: CASSDSGGQETQYF. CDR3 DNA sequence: TGTGCCAGCAGCGATTCGGGGGGCCAAGAGACCCAGTACTTC.

The CDR3 nucleotides are TGTGCCTGGGCAGGGGGTCCGGGGGGCTACACCTTC. Protein: CAWAGGPGGYTF. V gene TRBV30 combines with J gene TRBJ1-2; 7 bases agree with TRBD1. CDR1 is GTSNPN, CDR2 SVGIG, per germline (reference sequence). The trim removed 5 bases at V and 8 bases at J, leaving 8 bases unmatched. The CDR3 is 12 amino acids.

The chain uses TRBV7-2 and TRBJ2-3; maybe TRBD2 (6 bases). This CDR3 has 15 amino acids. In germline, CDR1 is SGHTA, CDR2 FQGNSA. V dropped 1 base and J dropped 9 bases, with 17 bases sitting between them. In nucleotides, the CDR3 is TGTGCCAGCAGCTTAGATGAGGTGCGGGGAAGCACGCAGTATTTT. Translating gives CASSLDEVRGSTQYF.

The CDR3 DNA sequence: TGTGCCAGCAGCCATGGCGGGGCTATAAATGAGCAGTTCTTC. Its translation: CASSHGGAINEQFF. This rearrangement joins TRBV3-1 (or the pseudogene TRBV3-2) to TRBJ2-1; perhaps TRBD2 as D (6 bases). The CDR3 spans 14 residues. CDR1 LGHDT and CDR2 YNNKEL come from the germline V gene (reference sequence). Trimming stripped 3 bases from V and 7 bases from J, with 13 bases between.

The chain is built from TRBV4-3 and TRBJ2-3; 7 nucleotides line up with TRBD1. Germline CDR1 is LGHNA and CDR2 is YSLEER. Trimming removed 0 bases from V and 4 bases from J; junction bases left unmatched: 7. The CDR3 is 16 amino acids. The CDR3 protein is CASSQDRAGGADTQYF. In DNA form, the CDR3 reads TGCGCCAGCAGCCAAGATAGGGCAGGGGGAGCAGATACGCAGTATTTT.

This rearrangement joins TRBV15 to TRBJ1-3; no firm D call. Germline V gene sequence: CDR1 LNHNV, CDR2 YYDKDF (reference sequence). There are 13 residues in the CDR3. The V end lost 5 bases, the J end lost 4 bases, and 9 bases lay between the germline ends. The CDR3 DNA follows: TGTGCCACCAGCCGACAAAGGGGAAACACCATATATTTT. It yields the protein CATSRQRGNTIYF.

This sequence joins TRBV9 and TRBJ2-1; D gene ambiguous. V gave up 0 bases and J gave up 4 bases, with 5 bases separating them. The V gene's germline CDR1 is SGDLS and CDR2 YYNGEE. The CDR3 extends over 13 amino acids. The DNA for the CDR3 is TGTGCCAGCAGCGTAGACGGGTACAATGAGCAGTTCTTC. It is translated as CASSVDGYNEQFF.

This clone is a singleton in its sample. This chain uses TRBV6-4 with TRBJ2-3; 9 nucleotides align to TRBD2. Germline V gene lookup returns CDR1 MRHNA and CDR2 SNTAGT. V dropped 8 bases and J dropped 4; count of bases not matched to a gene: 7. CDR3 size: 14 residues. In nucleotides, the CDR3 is TGTGCCAGCTCTTTAGCGGGGGCAGCAGATACGCAGTATTTT. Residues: CASSLAGAADTQYF.

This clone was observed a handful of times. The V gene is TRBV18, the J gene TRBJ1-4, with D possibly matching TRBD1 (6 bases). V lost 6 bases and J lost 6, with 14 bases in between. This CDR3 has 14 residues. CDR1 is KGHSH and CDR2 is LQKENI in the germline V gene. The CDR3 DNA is TGTGCCAGCTCCCGGGACATTGGAGATGAAAAACTGTTTTTT. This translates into CASSRDIGDEKLFF.

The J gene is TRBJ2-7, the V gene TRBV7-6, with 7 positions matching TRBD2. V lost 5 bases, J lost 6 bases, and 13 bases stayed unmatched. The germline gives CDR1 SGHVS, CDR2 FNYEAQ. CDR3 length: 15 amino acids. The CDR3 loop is CASSLDPSGAGEQYF. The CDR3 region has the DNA TGTGCCAGCAGCCTAGATCCCAGCGGGGCGGGCGAGCAGTACTTC. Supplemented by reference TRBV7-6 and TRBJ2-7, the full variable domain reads GAGVSQSPRYKVTKRGQDVALRCDPISGHVSLYWYRQALGQGPEFLTYFNYEAQQDKSGLPNDRFSAERPEGSISTLTIQRTEQRDSAMYRCASSLDPSGAGEQYFGPGTRLTVT.

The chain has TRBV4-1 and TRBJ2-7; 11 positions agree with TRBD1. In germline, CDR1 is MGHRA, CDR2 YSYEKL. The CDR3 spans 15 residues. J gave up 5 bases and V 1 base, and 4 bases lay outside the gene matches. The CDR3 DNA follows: TGCGCCAGCAGCCAAGGCGGACAGGGGGCGAACGAGCAGTACTTC. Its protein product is CASSQGGQGANEQYF.

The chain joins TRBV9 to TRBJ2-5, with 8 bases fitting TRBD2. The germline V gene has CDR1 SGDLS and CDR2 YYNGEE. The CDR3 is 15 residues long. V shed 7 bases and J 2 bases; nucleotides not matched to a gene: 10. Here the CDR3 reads CASSGGTRPQETQYF. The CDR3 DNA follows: TGTGCCAGCTCCGGGGGGACTAGACCTCAAGAGACCCAGTACTTC.

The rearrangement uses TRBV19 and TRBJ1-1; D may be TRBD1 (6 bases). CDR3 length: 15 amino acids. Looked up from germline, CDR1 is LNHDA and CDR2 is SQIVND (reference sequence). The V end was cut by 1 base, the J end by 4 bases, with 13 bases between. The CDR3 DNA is TGTGCCAGTAGTATAGTGTCCAGGGGTGGCACTGAAGCTTTCTTT. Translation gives CASSIVSRGGTEAFF.

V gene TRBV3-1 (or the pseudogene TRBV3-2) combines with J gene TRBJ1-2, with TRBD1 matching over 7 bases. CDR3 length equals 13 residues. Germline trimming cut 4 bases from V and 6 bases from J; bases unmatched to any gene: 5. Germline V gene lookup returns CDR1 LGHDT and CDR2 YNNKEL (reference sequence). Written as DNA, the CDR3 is TGTGCCAGCAGCCTCCTCGGGACAGATGGCTACACCTTC. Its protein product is CASSLLGTDGYTF.